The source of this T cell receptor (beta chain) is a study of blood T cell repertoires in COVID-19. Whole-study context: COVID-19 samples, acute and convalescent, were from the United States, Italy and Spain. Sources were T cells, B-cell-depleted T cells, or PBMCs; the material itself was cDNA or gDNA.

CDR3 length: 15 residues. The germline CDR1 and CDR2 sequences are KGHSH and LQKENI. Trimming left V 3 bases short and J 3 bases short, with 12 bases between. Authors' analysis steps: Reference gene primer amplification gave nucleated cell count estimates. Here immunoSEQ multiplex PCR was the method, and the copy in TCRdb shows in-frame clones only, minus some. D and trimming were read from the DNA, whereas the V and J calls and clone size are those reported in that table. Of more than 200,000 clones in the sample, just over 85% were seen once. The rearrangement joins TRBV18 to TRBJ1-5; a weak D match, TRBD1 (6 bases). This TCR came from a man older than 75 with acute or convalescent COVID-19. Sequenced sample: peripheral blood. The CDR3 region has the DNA TGTGCCAGCTCACCGTCAGGGGTTATCAATCAGCCCCAGCATTTT. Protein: CASSPSGVINQPQHF.